The 12 T cell receptor beta chains below come from one sample, sequenced in a study of blood T cell repertoires in COVID-19. Here immunoSEQ multiplex PCR was the method, and the copy in TCRdb shows in-frame clones only, minus some. The data hold 300,000 to 350,000 clones, with approximately 85% observed a single time. Sequencing was carried out using PBMCs or T cells enriched from blood (not recorded which). The receptor source for this set is a man aged 30-40 years who had recovered from COVID-19.

This chain uses TRBV10-3 with TRBJ1-6, with D possibly TRBD1 on 6 matching bases. The germline V gene encodes CDR1 ENHRY and CDR2 SYGVKD. The CDR3 has 14 amino acids. The V gene lost 2 bases and the J gene lost 5 bases, with 7 bases spanning the gap. The CDR3 coding sequence is TGTGCCATCAGTGAGGCAGGGGATAATTCACCCCTCCACTTT. Translated: CAISEAGDNSPLHF.

This clone was detected many times. J is TRBJ2-7 and V is TRBV14; D is unresolved. V dropped 0 bases and J dropped 2 bases, with 8 bases sitting between them. The length of the CDR3 is 14 residues. Germline lookup yields CDR1 SGHDN and CDR2 FVKESK. CDR3 DNA: TGTGCCAGCAGCCAAGATCTAACGGCCTACGAGCAGTACTTC. This gives the protein CASSQDLTAYEQYF.

This chain connects TRBV29-1 to TRBJ1-4, with 8 bases lining up with TRBD1. Trimming took 6 bases from V and 5 from J; bases not matched to a gene: 8. The CDR3 loop spans 14 amino acids. The V gene's germline CDR1 is SQVTM and CDR2 ANQGSEA. CDR3 amino acids: CSVLNRGGNEKLFF. For the CDR3, the DNA is TGCAGCGTACTAAACAGGGGGGGCAATGAAAAACTGTTTTTT. Based on the CDR3 plus reference TRBV29-1 and TRBJ1-4, the full variable domain is SAVISQKPSRDICQRGTSLTIQCQVDSQVTMMFWYRQQPGQSLTLIATANQGSEATYESGFVIDKFPISRPNLTFSTLTVSNMSPEDSSIYLCSVLNRGGNEKLFFGSGTQLSVL.

V gene TRBV19 combines with J gene TRBJ1-2, with D possibly TRBD1 on 6 matching bases. Trimming took 5 bases from V and 4 from J, leaving 20 bases between them. Germline V gives CDR1 LNHDA, CDR2 SQIVND (reference sequence). There are 16 residues in the CDR3. CDR3 region: CASSARQDRRVYGYTF. Written as DNA, the CDR3 is TGTGCCAGTAGTGCCCGTCAGGACAGAAGAGTCTATGGCTACACCTTC.

This rearrangement joins TRBV7-9 to TRBJ1-2; D is possibly TRBD1 (6 bases). The V gene's germline CDR1 is SEHNR and CDR2 FQNEAQ (reference sequence). Trimming took off 1 base at V and 2 bases at J, with 14 bases between the two ends. The CDR3 runs to 16 residues. CDR3 nucleotides: TGTGCCAGCAGCTTAGGAAAGGGGGTTACGAACTATGGCTACACCTTC. Its translation is CASSLGKGVTNYGYTF.

This chain uses TRBV3-1 (or the pseudogene TRBV3-2) with TRBJ1-6; perhaps TRBD1 as D (5 bases). Germline V lookup: CDR1 LGHDT, CDR2 YNNKEL (reference sequence). This CDR3 spans 15 amino acids. The V gene lost 0 bases and the J gene lost 10 bases, with 13 bases spanning the gap. CDR3 region: CASSQDSGGTSPLHF. In DNA, the CDR3 is TGTGCCAGCAGCCAAGATAGCGGGGGGACCTCACCCCTCCACTTT.

The CDR3 DNA follows: TGCGCCAGCAGCTTAGGATTCGGCGGTTCCTACGAGCAGTACTTC. Translation gives CASSLGFGGSYEQYF. V usage is TRBV5-1 and J usage is TRBJ2-7, with unresolved D. The V end lost 2 bases, the J end lost 1 base, and 13 bases lay between the germline ends. CDR1 is SGHRS and CDR2 is YFSETQ in the germline V gene. CDR3 size: 15 residues.

V and J are TRBV4-2 and TRBJ1-2; tentatively, D is TRBD1 (6 bases). This CDR3 has 17 amino acids. Trimming removed 2 bases from V and 5 bases from J, with 21 bases in between. In germline, CDR1 is LGHNA, CDR2 YNFKEQ. CDR3 sequence reads: CASSQLSGEKRIYGYTF. In DNA form, the CDR3 reads TGTGCCAGCAGCCAACTGTCAGGGGAAAAAAGGATTTATGGCTACACCTTC.

The V call is TRBV9, the J call TRBJ2-1; TRBD1 matches at 8 bases. The CDR3 is made up of 16 amino acids. Germline CDR1 is SGDLS and CDR2 is YYNGEE. V was clipped by 0 bases and J by 0 bases; unmatched bases: 2. CDR3 DNA: TGTGCCAGCAGCGTAGGGACAGGGAGCTCCTACAATGAGCAGTTCTTC. Encoded protein: CASSVGTGSSYNEQFF.

The V gene is TRBV3-1 (or the pseudogene TRBV3-2), the J gene TRBJ1-5, with D perhaps TRBD1 (6 bases). The length of the CDR3 is 16 residues. Between the trimmed V and J ends, which lost 0 bases and 2 bases, there was a span of 11 bases. The germline CDR1 and CDR2 sequences are LGHDT and YNNKEL (reference sequence). The CDR3 loop is CASSQEGGACNQPQHF. For the CDR3, the DNA is TGTGCCAGCAGCCAAGAAGGGGGGGCCTGCAATCAGCCCCAGCATTTT.

The CDR3 region has the DNA TGCGCCAGCAGCCCCGGGGGTCCGAGGCCGGGGTCCGGGGAGCTGTTTTTT. Amino acid sequence: CASSPGGPRPGSGELFF. V usage is TRBV4-1 and J usage is TRBJ2-2, with a weak D call TRBD2 (6 bases). Between the trimmed V and J ends, which lost 4 bases and 6 bases, there was a span of 21 bases. Germline lookup yields CDR1 MGHRA and CDR2 YSYEKL. CDR3 size: 17 residues.

The chain joins TRBV7-9 to TRBJ2-3; 7 bases match TRBD2. The V segment lost 2 bases and the J segment 4 bases; nucleotides outside the gene matches: 9. The CDR3 sequence is 16 residues long. Germline-derived CDR1 and CDR2 are SEHNR and FQNEAQ (reference sequence). In DNA form, the CDR3 reads TGTGCCAGCAGCTTAAGGCTCGCGGGGGTCGCAGATACGCAGTATTTT. Translating gives CASSLRLAGVADTQYF.